This TCR beta chain derives from a study of regulatory T cells in long-lasting Graves disease. The study, taken as a whole, reports: Researchers examined only peripheral blood and not thyroid tissue.

Time point of the sample: newly diagnosed GD, antithyroid drugs for less than 3 months. Isolated PBMC RNA provided the starting material for the TCR library. For TCR beta, libraries came from iRepertoire HTBI primers and Arm-PCR of CDR3 regions. TCRdb redid the calling of the multiplex PCR reads with MiXCR, one entry per CDR3 protein. The sample records more than 400,000 distinct CDR3 sequences, around 17% being singletons. This CDR3 has 15 amino acids. Trimming cost V 5 bases and J 3 bases; bases outside gene matches: 7. Germline CDR1 and CDR2: MDHEN and SYDVKM. This clonotype was recorded many times. Its antigen remains unidentified. The same data also contributed to another study, on T cells in Graves' hyperthyroidism and ophthalmopathy.

The sequenced sample was peripheral blood mononuclear cells (PBMCs), obtained at new diagnosis, from a patient treated with antithyroid drugs. The chain is built from TRBV28 and TRBJ2-4; TRBD1 agrees at 7 bases. The TCR was taken from a woman between 25 and 40 years old with Graves disease. The CDR3 nucleotides are TGTGCCAGCAGTATCTGGGGGACAGACAAAAACATTCAGTACTTC. It translates to CASSIWGTDKNIQYF.